This T cell receptor (beta chain) was sequenced in a study of early T cells in non-severe SARS-CoV-2 infection. Study summary: Sequencing of unsorted whole blood was done on bulk RNA, leaving chains unpaired. Study-level points and caveats: Matches to VDJdb favored anti-spike CD8 responses and missed private and CD4 specificities.

This clonotype was seen a few times. Its cognate antigen is unknown. CDR1 SGHRS and CDR2 YFSETQ come from the germline V gene. The J segment lost 6 bases and the V segment lost 0 bases, leaving 11 bases of the junction unmatched. CDR3 length equals 16 residues. TCRdb itself ran the 5' RACE reads through MiXCR, one entry per CDR3 protein. Of approximately 56,000 distinct CDR3 sequences listed, over 9.5% are singletons. The sample comprised whole blood. The sequence derives from an adult who was a healthcare worker with PCR-confirmed SARS-CoV-2 infection or an uninfected control (not recorded which). The chain carries TRBV5-1 and TRBJ2-7; 8 bases align to TRBD2. The CDR3 loop is CASSLEAQAGALEQYF. The CDR3 nucleotides are TGCGCCAGCAGCTTGGAGGCTCAAGCGGGAGCCCTCGAGCAGTACTTC.